What follows are 11 T cell receptor beta chains derived from one specimen sequenced in a study of T cell repertoires in cytomegalovirus infection. Each CDR3 protein gets one entry after TCRdb re-called the reads with MiXCR. The sample records approximately 990,000 distinct CDR3 sequences, around 30% being singletons. Antigen specificity for these receptors is unknown. The sample consisted of cultured CD8+ T cells from PBMCs, taken from culture after CMV antigen stimulation. The receptors come from a human donor in good health (CMV status not recorded). Some clones in this sample may be carry-over from other donors' samples.

With regard to this clonotype: At one end, the junction sequence differs from germline, possibly due to a read error. The gene calls are TRBV11-2 and TRBJ2-1, with TRBD2 as a possible D gene (6 bases). Per germline, CDR1 SGHAT and CDR2 FQNNGV. The CDR3 contains 14 residues. The CDR3 DNA is TGTGCAAGCAGAGAGGAGGGGCTTTACAATGAGCAGTTCTTC. This encodes CASREEGLYNEQFF.

The J gene is TRBJ1-1, the V gene TRBV4-3, with D perhaps matching TRBD1 (5 bases). CDR3 size: 14 residues. CDR1 is LGHNA, CDR2 YSLEER, per germline. The V gene lost 3 bases and the J gene lost 1 base, with 9 bases spanning the gap. CDR3: CASSHLTGNTEAFF. DNA of the CDR3: TGCGCCAGCAGCCACTTAACAGGGAACACTGAAGCTTTCTTT.

This rearrangement joins TRBV5-5 to TRBJ1-2; D may be TRBD1 (5 bases). The V end lost 0 bases, the J end lost 6 bases, and 12 bases lay between the germline ends. Looked up from germline, CDR1 is SGHKS and CDR2 is YYEKEE (reference sequence). The CDR3 is made up of 14 amino acids. CDR3 amino acids: CASSLGTTGDGYTF. The CDR3 nucleotides read TGTGCCAGCAGCTTGGGGACAACTGGGGATGGCTACACCTTC.

CDR3 bases: TGTGCCAGCAGCTTAGAACTAGCGCTGGATACGCAGTATTTT. It specifies CASSLELALDTQYF. This chain links TRBV7-6 with TRBJ2-3, with 7 bases lining up with TRBD2. CDR3 length: 14 amino acids. V shed 1 base and J 6 bases; nucleotides not matched to a gene: 4. Germline CDR1 reads SGHVS; CDR2 reads FNYEAQ.

The V call is TRBV19, the J call TRBJ2-4; tentatively, D is TRBD2 (6 bases). The CDR3 length is 15 residues. V shed 8 bases and J shed 6 bases, with 20 bases lying between them. In germline, CDR1 is LNHDA, CDR2 SQIVND (reference sequence). CDR3 amino acids: CASSGGPPRGNIQYF. As DNA, the CDR3 is TGTGCCAGTTCCGGAGGGCCCCCCCGGGGAAACATTCAGTACTTC.

CDR3 DNA sequence: TGTGCCAGTAGTCCCTCACGCCGGGACGGTTTGAACACTGAAGCTTTCTTT. Translation: CASSPSRRDGLNTEAFF. The genes are TRBV19 and TRBJ1-1, with D possibly matching TRBD1 (5 bases). CDR3 length: 17 residues. Germline values: CDR1 LNHDA, CDR2 SQIVND (reference sequence). V lost 5 bases and J lost 0, with 19 bases in between.

This rearrangement joins TRBV6-2 or TRBV6-3 to TRBJ2-1, with TRBD2 identical over 7 bases. The CDR3 runs 16 residues. Germline trimming cut 4 bases from V and 9 bases from J; bases unmatched to any gene: 15. CDR1 is MNHEY, CDR2 SVGEGT, per germline. CDR3 sequence reads: CASSFGTMGPLGEQFF. The CDR3 nucleotides are TGTGCCAGCAGTTTTGGGACTATGGGGCCCCTCGGTGAGCAGTTCTTC.

This chain uses TRBV20-1 with TRBJ1-2; no definite D call. V was pared by 0 bases and J by 4 bases, with 18 bases between. The CDR3 runs to 16 residues. The germline V gene encodes CDR1 DFQATT and CDR2 SNEGSKA (reference sequence). CDR3 in amino acids: CSAREEEVLSLYGYTF. In DNA, the CDR3 is TGCAGTGCTAGAGAAGAGGAGGTACTCAGCCTCTATGGCTACACCTTC.

The sample holds a few counts of this clonotype. The V call is TRBV6-5, the J call TRBJ1-1; no clear D. CDR1 and CDR2 from the germline V gene are MNHEY and SVGAGI. Between the trimmed V and J ends, which lost 3 bases and 4 bases, there was a span of 9 bases. The CDR3 is 13 residues long. The CDR3 protein is CASSYTLGTEAFF. In nucleotides, the CDR3 is TGTGCCAGCAGTTATACTCTGGGCACTGAAGCTTTCTTT.

V usage is TRBV7-8 and J usage is TRBJ2-3, with D possibly TRBD2 on 7 matching bases. V was trimmed by 5 bases and J by 4 bases, leaving 16 bases between them. The CDR3 consists of 15 residues. The V gene's germline CDR1 is SGHVS and CDR2 FQNEAQ. The CDR3 coding sequence is TGTGCCAGCAGCCTTTATGTGGGGGGGCCAGATACGCAGTATTTT. This gives the protein CASSLYVGGPDTQYF.

This clonotype was detected a few times. The CDR3: CASSLPDRGPGANVLTF. DNA of the CDR3: TGTGCCAGCAGCTTACCTGACAGGGGGCCTGGGGCCAACGTCCTGACTTTC. The V gene is TRBV11-1, the J gene TRBJ2-6; TRBD1 aligns across 10 bases. With 2 bases clipped from V and 2 bases from J, the junction kept 3 bases outside the gene matches. CDR3 length: 17 amino acids. Germline CDR1 and CDR2: SGHAT and FQDESV (reference sequence). Full variable domain (missing parts from reference TRBV11-1 and TRBJ2-6): EAEVAQSPRYKITEKSQAVAFWCDPISGHATLYWYRQILGQGPELLVQFQDESVVDDSQLPKDRFSAERLKGVDSTLKIQPAELGDSAMYLCASSLPDRGPGANVLTFGAGSRLTVL.